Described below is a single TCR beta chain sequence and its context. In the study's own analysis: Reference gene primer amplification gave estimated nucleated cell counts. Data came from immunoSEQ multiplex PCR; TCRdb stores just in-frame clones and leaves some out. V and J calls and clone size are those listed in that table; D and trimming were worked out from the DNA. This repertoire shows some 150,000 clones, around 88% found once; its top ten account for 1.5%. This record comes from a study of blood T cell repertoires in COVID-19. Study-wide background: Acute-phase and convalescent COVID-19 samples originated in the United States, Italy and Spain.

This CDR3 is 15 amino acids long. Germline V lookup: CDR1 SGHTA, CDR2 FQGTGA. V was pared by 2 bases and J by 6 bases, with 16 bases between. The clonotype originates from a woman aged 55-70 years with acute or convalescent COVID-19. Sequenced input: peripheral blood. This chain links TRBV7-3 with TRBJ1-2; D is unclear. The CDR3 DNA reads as TGTGCCAGCAGCTTAGCGGGCAGCCTCGCGGATGGCTACACCTTC. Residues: CASSLAGSLADGYTF.